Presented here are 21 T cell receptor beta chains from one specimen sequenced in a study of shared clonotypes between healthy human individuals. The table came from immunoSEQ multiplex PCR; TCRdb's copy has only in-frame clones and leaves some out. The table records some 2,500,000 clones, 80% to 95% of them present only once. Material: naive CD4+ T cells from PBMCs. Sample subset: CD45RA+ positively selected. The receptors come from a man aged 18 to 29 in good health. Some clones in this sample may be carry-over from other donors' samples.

CDR3 bases: TGTGCCAGCACTAGGCGGGCAGGGAATCAGCCCCAGCATTTT. It specifies CASTRRAGNQPQHF. J is TRBJ1-5 and V is TRBV6-6, with D tentatively TRBD1 (5 bases). V was trimmed by 7 bases and J by 4 bases, leaving 14 bases between them. The CDR3 is made up of 14 amino acids. Germline-derived CDR1 and CDR2 are MNHNY and SVGAGI (reference sequence).

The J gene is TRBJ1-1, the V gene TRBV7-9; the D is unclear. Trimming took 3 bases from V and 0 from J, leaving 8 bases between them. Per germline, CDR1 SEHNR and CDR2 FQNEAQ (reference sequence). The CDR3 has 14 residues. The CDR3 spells CASSLNVMNTEAFF. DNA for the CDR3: TGTGCCAGCAGCTTGAATGTTATGAACACTGAAGCTTTCTTT.

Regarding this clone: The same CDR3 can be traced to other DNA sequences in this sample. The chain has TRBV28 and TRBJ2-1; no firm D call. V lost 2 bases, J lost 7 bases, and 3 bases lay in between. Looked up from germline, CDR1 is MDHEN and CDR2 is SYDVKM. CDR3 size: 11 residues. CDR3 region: CASSLVNEQFF. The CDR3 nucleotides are TGTGCCAGCAGTTTAGTGAATGAGCAGTTCTTC. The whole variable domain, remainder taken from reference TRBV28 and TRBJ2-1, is DVKVTQSSRYLVKRTGEKVFLECVQDMDHENMFWYRQDPGLGLRLIYFSYDVKMKEKGDIPEGYSVSREKKERFSLILESASTNQTSMYLCASSLVNEQFFGPGTRLTVL.

The CDR3, as DNA: TGTGCCAGTACCACTATGGATCGAAATGAGCAGTTCTTC. This translates into CASTTMDRNEQFF. The V and J genes are TRBV19 and TRBJ2-1; D is unclear. Germline assignment: CDR1 LNHDA and CDR2 SQIVND (reference sequence). The CDR3 length is 13 residues. With 7 bases removed from V and 7 bases from J, the gap between germline ends came to 14 bases.

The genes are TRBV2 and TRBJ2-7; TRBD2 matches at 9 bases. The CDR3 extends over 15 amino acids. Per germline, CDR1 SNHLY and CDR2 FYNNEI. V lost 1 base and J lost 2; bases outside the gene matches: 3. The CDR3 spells CASSEGRTSAYEQYF. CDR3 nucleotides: TGTGCCAGCAGTGAAGGACGGACTAGCGCCTACGAGCAGTACTTC.

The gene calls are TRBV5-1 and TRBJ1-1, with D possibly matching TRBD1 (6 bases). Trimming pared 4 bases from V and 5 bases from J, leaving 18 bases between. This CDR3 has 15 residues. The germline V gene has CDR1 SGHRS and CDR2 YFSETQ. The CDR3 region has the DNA TGCGCCAGCAGCATAACCCGGGGGCTTGGGACTGAAGCTTTCTTT. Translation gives CASSITRGLGTEAFF.

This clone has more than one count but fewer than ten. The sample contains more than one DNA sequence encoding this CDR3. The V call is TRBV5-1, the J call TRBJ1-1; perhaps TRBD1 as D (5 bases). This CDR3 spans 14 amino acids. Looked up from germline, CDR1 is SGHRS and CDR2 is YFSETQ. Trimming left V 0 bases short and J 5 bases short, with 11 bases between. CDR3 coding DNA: TGCGCCAGCAGCTTGGATCAGGGAAGAACTGAAGCTTTCTTT. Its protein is CASSLDQGRTEAFF.

Here the CDR3 reads CASNLFLGQGGIVPQHF. The CDR3 DNA follows: TGTGCCAGCAATCTTTTCCTGGGACAGGGCGGTATAGTGCCCCAGCATTTT. The chain combines TRBV28 with TRBJ1-5; 9 bases agree with TRBD1. Germline V gene sequence: CDR1 MDHEN, CDR2 SYDVKM. Losses at the gene ends were 7 bases for V and 9 bases for J; bases not matched to a gene: 19. This CDR3 is built from 17 residues.

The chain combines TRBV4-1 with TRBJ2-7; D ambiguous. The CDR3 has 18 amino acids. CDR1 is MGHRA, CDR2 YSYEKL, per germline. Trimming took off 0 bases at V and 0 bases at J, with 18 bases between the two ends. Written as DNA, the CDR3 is TGCGCCAGCAGCCAAGATTGGGCTCGGCAGGTTTACTCCTACGAGCAGTACTTC. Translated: CASSQDWARQVYSYEQYF.

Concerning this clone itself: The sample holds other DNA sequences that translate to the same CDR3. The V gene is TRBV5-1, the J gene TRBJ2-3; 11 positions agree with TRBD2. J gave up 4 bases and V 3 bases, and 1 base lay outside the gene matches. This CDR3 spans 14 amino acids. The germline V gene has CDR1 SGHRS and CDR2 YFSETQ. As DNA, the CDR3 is TGCGCCAGCAGCTCTAGCGGGGGGTCAGATACGCAGTATTTT. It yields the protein CASSSSGGSDTQYF.

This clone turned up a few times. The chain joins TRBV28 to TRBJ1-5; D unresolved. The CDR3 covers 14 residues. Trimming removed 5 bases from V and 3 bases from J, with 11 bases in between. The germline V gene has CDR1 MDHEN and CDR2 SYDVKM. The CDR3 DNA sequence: TGTGCCAGCAGTGGCCGGGCCTACAATCAGCCCCAGCATTTT. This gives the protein CASSGRAYNQPQHF.

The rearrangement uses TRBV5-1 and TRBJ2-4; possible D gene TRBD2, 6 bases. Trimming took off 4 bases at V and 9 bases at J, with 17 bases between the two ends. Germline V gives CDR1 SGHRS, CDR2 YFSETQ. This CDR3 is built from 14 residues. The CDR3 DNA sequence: TGCGCCAGCAGCCCGGGGACGGCCGGGGGCATTCAGTACTTC. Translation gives CASSPGTAGGIQYF.

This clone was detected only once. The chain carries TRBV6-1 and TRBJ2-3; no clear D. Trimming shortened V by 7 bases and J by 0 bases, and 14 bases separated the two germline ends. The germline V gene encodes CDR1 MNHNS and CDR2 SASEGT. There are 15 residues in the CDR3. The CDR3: CASTKPTTSTDTQYF. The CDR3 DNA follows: TGTGCCAGCACCAAACCGACGACTAGCACAGATACGCAGTATTTT.

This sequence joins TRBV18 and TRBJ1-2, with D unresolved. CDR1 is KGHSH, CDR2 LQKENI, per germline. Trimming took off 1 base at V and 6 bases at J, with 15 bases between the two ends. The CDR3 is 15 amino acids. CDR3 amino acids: CASSPRWGDWDGYTF. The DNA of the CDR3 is TGTGCCAGCTCACCACGGTGGGGAGATTGGGATGGCTACACCTTC.

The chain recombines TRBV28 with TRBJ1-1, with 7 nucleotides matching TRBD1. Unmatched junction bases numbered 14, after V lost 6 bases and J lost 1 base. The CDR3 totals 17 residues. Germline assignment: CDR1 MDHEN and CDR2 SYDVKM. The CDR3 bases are TGTGCCAGCAGAGTACCGGGACAGCCTACAACGAACACTGAAGCTTTCTTT. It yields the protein CASRVPGQPTTNTEAFF.

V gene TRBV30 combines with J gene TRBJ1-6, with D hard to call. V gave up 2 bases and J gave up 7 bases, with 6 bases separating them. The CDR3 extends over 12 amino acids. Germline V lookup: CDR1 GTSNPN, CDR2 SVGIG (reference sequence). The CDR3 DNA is TGTGCCTGGAGTCCCCTCAATTCACCCCTCCACTTT. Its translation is CAWSPLNSPLHF.

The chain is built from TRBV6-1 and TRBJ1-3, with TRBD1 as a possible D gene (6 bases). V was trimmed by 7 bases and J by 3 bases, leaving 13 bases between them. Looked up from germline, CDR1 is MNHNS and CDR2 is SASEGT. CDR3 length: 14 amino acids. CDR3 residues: CASTPGVVGNTIYF. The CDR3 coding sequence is TGTGCCAGCACTCCAGGGGTTGTTGGAAACACCATATATTTT.

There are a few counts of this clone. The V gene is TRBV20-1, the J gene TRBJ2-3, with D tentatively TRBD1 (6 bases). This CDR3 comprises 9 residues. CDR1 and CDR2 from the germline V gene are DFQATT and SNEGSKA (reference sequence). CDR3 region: CSPQGSQYF. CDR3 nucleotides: TGCAGCCCACAGGGCTCCCAGTATTTT.

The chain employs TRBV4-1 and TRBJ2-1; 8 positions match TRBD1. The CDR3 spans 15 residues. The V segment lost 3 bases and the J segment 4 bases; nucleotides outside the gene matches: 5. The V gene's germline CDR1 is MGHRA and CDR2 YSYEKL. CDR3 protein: CASSHPDREYNEQFF. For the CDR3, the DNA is TGCGCCAGCAGCCACCCGGACAGGGAGTACAATGAGCAGTTCTTC.

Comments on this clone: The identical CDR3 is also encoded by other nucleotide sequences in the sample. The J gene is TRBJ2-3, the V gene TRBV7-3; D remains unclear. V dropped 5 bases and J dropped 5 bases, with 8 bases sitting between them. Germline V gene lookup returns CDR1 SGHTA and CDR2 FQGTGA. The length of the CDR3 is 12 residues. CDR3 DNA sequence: TGTGCCAGCAGCCTTGTAGGAGATACGCAGTATTTT. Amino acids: CASSLVGDTQYF.

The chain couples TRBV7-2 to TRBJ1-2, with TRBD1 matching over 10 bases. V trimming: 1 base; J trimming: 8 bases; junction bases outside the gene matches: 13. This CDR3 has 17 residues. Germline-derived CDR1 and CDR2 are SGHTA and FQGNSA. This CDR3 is CASSLVRGQGERKGYTF. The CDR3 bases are TGTGCCAGCAGCTTAGTACGTGGACAGGGGGAAAGAAAAGGCTACACCTTC.